This paragraph reports one T cell receptor beta chain. Antigen: not known. This entry belongs to a study of CD8 T cells in Susac syndrome. Study-wide points: It was acknowledged by the study that relatively few individuals were included in its TCR sequencing and HLA analysis.

The authors negatively isolated CD8+ and CD4+ T cells and FACS-enriched TEMRA cells. Reverse transcription used roughly 0.5 to 1 ug RNA and random hexamers. TCRdb re-analysed the immunoSEQ multiplex PCR reads in MiXCR, keeping a single row per CDR3 protein. The sample has about 83,000 distinct CDR3 sequences; about 96% are singletons. This clonotype was sampled from a human donor with Susac syndrome. Sequencing used CD8+ T cells from PBMCs.

The CDR3: CASSHWGEDNQPQHF. The CDR3 DNA reads as TGTGCCAGCAGTCATTGGGGGGAAGACAATCAGCCCCAGCATTTT. The V gene is TRBV12-3 or TRBV12-4, the J gene TRBJ1-5; maybe TRBD1 (5 bases). Trimming took 5 bases from V and 3 from J, leaving 14 bases between them. This CDR3 has 15 amino acids.